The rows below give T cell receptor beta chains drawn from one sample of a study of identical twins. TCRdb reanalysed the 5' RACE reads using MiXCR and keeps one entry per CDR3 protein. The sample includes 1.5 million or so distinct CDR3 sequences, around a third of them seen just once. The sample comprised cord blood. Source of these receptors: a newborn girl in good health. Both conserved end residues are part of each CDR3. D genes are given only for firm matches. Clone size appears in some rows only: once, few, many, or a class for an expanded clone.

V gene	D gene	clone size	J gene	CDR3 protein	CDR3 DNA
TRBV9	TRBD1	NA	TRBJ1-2	CASSFRAGQRLNYGYTF	TGTGCCAGCAGCTTTCGAGCGGGACAGAGACTTAACTATGGCTACACCTTC
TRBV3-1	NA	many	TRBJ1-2	CASSQEGRRGYTF	TGTGCCAGCAGCCAAGAAGGCAGGCGTGGCTACACCTTC
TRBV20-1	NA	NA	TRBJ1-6	CSAPRPGRNSPLHF	TGCAGTGCTCCGAGGCCCGGTCGGAATTCACCCCTCCACTTT
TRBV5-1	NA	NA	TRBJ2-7	CASSFRGSASYEQYF	TGCGCCAGCAGCTTTAGGGGCTCTGCTTCCTACGAGCAGTACTTC
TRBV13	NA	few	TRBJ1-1	CASRPLLGGTEAFF	TGTGCCAGCAGACCTCTACTTGGAGGGACTGAAGCTTTCTTT
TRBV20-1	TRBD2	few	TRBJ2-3	CSAPKAGGADTQYF	TGCAGTGCCCCCAAAGCGGGGGGCGCAGATACGCAGTATTTT
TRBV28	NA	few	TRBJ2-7	CASSRQGRGSYEQYF	TGTGCCAGCAGTCGACAGGGGAGGGGCTCCTACGAGCAGTACTTC
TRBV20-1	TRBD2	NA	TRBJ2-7	CSALAASSYNEQYF	TGCAGTGCGCTAGCGGCGAGCTCCTACAATGAGCAGTACTTC
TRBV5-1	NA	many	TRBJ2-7	CASSLDRVNEQYF	TGCGCCAGCAGCTTGGACAGGGTTAACGAGCAGTACTTC
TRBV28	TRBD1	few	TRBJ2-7	CASSFPTGPYNEQYF	TGTGCCAGCAGTTTTCCGACAGGGCCCTACAATGAGCAGTACTTC
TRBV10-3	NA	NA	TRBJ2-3	CAIATRGFTDTQYF	TGTGCCATCGCGACTAGGGGGTTCACAGATACACAGTATTTT
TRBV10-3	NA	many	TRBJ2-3	CAINPGYTDTQYF	TGTGCCATCAACCCGGGGTACACAGATACGCAGTATTTT
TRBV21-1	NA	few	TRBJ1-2	CASSKGGYYGYTF	TGTGCCAGCAGCAAAGGGGGCTACTATGGCTACACCTTC
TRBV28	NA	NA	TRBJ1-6	CASSLYVWGENSPLHF	TGTGCCAGCAGTCTTTATGTGTGGGGTGAGAATTCACCCCTCCACTTT
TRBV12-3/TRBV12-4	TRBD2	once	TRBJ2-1	CASRRTSGGRYEQFF	TGTGCCAGCAGACGGACTAGCGGGGGTCGCTATGAGCAGTTCTTC
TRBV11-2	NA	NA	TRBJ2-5	CASSLFKGLSKTQYF	TGTGCCAGCAGCCTATTTAAGGGCCTATCAAAGACCCAGTACTTC
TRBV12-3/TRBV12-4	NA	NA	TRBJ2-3	CASRLRGLNTDTQYF	TGTGCCAGCAGACTTAGGGGACTCAACACAGATACGCAGTATTTT
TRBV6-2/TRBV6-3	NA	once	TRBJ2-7	CASSNACEQYF	TGTGCCAGCAGTAACGCCTGCGAGCAGTACTTC
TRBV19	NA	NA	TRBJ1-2	CASSQGEGYTF	TGTGCCAGTAGCCAAGGCGAAGGCTACACCTTC
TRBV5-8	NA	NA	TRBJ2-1	CASSLPRTLALSSYNEQFF	TGTGCCAGCAGCTTGCCCAGGACCCTGGCGCTGAGCTCCTACAATGAGCAGTTCTTC
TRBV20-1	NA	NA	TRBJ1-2	CSASGHLVDYGYTF	TGCAGTGCTAGCGGACACCTTGTAGACTATGGCTACACCTTC
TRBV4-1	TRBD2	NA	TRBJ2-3	CASSQGLAGHDTDTQYF	TGCGCCAGCAGCCAAGGCTTAGCGGGACATGACACAGATACGCAGTATTTT
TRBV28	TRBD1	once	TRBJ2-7	CDSSFWDRSYEQYF	TGTGACAGCAGTTTCTGGGACAGGTCCTACGAGCAGTACTTC
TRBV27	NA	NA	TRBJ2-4	CKVGLSFLAKNIQYF	TGCAAGGTGGGGCTGTCCTTCCTAGCCAAAAACATTCAGTACTTC
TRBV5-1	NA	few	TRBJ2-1	CASSPPTEYNEQFF	TGCGCCAGCAGCCCGCCCACCGAGTACAATGAGCAGTTCTTC
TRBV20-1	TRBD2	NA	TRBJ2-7	CSARDSSGRANNEQYF	TGCAGTGCTAGAGATAGTAGTGGGAGGGCCAACAATGAGCAGTACTTC
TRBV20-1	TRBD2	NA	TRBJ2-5	CNAIWTSRETQYF	TGCAATGCTATATGGACTAGCCGGGAGACCCAGTACTTC
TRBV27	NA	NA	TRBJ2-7	CASGYGSYEQYF	TGTGCCAGCGGTTATGGCTCCTACGAGCAGTACTTC
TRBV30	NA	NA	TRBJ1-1	CAWSVQANTEAFF	TGTGCCTGGAGTGTTCAGGCGAACACTGAAGCTTTCTTT
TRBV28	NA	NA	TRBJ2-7	CASSFHSGDSYEQYF	TGTGCCAGCAGTTTCCACTCAGGGGACTCCTACGAGCAGTACTTC
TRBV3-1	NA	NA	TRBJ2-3	CASSDNGPDTQYF	TGTGCCAGCAGCGACAATGGTCCAGATACGCAGTATTTT
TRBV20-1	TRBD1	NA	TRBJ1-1	CSGQDPGQGTEAFF	TGCAGTGGGCAGGACCCGGGACAGGGCACTGAAGCTTTCTTT
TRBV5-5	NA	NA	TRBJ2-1	CASSLARSGFYNEQFF	TGTGCCAGCAGCTTGGCCCGTAGTGGGTTTTACAATGAGCAGTTCTTC
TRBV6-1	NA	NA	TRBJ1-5	CASSEAAGPRQHF	TGTGCCAGCAGTGAAGCGGCAGGACCGCGCCAGCATTTT
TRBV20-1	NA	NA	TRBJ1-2	CSGRLNYGYTF	TGCAGTGGACGGCTAAACTATGGCTACACCTTC
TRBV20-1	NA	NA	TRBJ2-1	CSARDWDSYNEQFF	TGCAGTGCTAGAGACTGGGACTCCTACAATGAGCAGTTCTTC
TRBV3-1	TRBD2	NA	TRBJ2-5	CASSPGTSGNAQYF	TGTGCCAGCAGCCCCGGGACTAGCGGGAACGCGCAGTACTTC
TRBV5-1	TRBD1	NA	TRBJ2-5	CASSSGTDSAQETQYF	TGCGCCAGCAGCTCGGGGACAGACTCAGCCCAAGAGACCCAGTACTTC
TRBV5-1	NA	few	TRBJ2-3	CASSLEVPSYADTQYF	TGCGCCAGCAGCTTGGAGGTACCTTCGTACGCAGATACGCAGTATTTT
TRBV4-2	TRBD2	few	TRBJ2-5	CASSQGTSGNNEQYF	TGTGCCAGCAGCCAAGGGACTAGCGGCAACAATGAGCAGTACTTC
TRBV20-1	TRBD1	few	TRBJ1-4	CSANIRTGNEKLFF	TGCAGTGCTAATATTCGGACAGGGAATGAAAAACTGTTTTTT
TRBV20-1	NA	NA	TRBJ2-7	CSAPPGGRRGYEQYF	TGCAGTGCCCCTCCCGGGGGGCGGAGGGGCTACGAGCAGTACTTC
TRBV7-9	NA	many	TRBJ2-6	CASSLYEISGANVLTF	TGTGCCAGCAGCTTATATGAAATATCTGGGGCCAACGTCCTGACTTTC
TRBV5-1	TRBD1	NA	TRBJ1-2	CASSRIDRGPPPLYGYTF	TGCGCCAGCAGCCGGATTGACAGGGGTCCGCCCCCCCTCTATGGCTACACCTTC
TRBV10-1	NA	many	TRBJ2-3	CASSEAGGSTDTQYF	TGCGCCAGCAGTGAGGCCGGGGGCAGCACAGATACGCAGTATTTT
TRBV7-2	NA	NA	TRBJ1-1	CASSLALGPNTEAFF	TGTGCCAGCAGCTTAGCGCTCGGGCCGAACACTGAAGCTTTCTTT
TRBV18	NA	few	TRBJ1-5	CASSPGVVNQPQHF	TGTGCCAGCTCACCCGGGGTTGTAAATCAGCCCCAGCATTTT
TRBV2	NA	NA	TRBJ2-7	CASSGEGNEQYF	TGTGCCAGCAGTGGTGAGGGAAACGAGCAGTACTTC
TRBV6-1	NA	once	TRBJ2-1	CASRGGVGSSYNEQLF	TGTGCCAGCAGAGGAGGGGTGGGGAGCTCCTACAATGAGCAGTTATTC
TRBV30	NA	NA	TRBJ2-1	CAWSALHGDQQFF	TGTGCCTGGAGTGCTCTCCACGGCGACCAGCAGTTCTTC
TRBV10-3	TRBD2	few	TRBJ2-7	CAISDPGRESYEQYF	TGTGCCATCAGTGACCCCGGGAGGGAGTCCTACGAGCAGTACTTC
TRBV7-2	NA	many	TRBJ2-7	CASSLTRGAYEQYF	TGTGCCAGCAGCTTAACTCGGGGGGCTTACGAGCAGTACTTC